These T cell receptor beta chains were read from a single sample in a study of cytomegalovirus exposure and HLA in healthy donors. Using immunoSEQ multiplex PCR, the repertoire was profiled, and TCRdb retains in-frame clones only, with some absent. This sample yields 99,000 or so clones, of which 13% to 15% are seen a single time; roughly 0.79% belongs to the top ten. The sample consisted of PBMCs. The source is a female donor in good health and CMV-seronegative. Each CDR3 is given without its conserved first and last residue. A D gene is named only where the DNA matches it firmly.

d_call	j_call	v_call	cdr3_aa
-	TRBJ2-3	TRBV5-1	ASSEQVSGTDTQY
-	TRBJ2-5	TRBV7-7	ASSSSGRGETQY
-	TRBJ2-7	TRBV11-2	ASSFSLYEQY
TRBD2	TRBJ2-3	TRBV10-1	ASSERTSGGTDTQY
-	TRBJ1-2	TRBV7-9	ASSFPTGFYGYT
TRBD2	TRBJ2-2	TRBV9	ASSVAVLAGTGELF
TRBD2	TRBJ2-3	TRBV27	ASSLMLAGGTDTQY
-	TRBJ1-5	TRBV10-3	AISVAQVSQPQH
TRBD2	TRBJ2-3	TRBV19	ASSPRLAGGPTDTQY
TRBD1	TRBJ2-2	TRBV12-5	ASAKQGAAGELF
-	TRBJ1-3	TRBV30	AWSINAGGIRGTIY
TRBD1	TRBJ2-7	TRBV5-6	ASSPSPGQALYEQY
-	TRBJ1-5	TRBV27	ASRAGTGGSSNQPQH
TRBD2	TRBJ2-1	TRBV18	ASSPPLALAGYNEQF
-	TRBJ1-1	TRBV30	AWSAGNLNTEAF
-	TRBJ1-1	TRBV5-1	ASSSSPQGGNTEAF
TRBD1	TRBJ2-1	TRBV28	ASSRDRGDSYNEQF
TRBD2	TRBJ2-6	TRBV5-1	ASSWGGMGSGANVLT
TRBD2	TRBJ2-3	TRBV7-3	ASSKGLASDTQY
-	TRBJ2-7	TRBV7-6	ASSKAGTLYYEQY
-	TRBJ2-1	TRBV6-6	ASTAQGGGNEQF
-	TRBJ1-1	TRBV19	ASSLTEGWLNTEAF
TRBD1	TRBJ1-1	TRBV5-1	ASSTRTGHTEAF
-	TRBJ2-3	TRBV7-2	ASSLAWQSDTQY
TRBD2	TRBJ2-5	TRBV29-1	SVGLGGQETQY
TRBD1	TRBJ1-3	TRBV5-1	ASSFGQGLETLY
TRBD1	TRBJ2-2	TRBV10-3	AIGQVNTGELF
TRBD1	TRBJ2-2	TRBV28	ASSHGQAYTGELF
-	TRBJ1-1	TRBV7-9	ASSFREMNTEAF
-	TRBJ2-7	TRBV5-8	ASSVRSSGHYEQY
-	TRBJ2-5	TRBV5-1	ASSWGGRGGLQETQY
-	TRBJ2-2	TRBV4-2	ASSQERNTGELF
-	TRBJ2-4	TRBV29-1	SVQWASGSSVEY
-	TRBJ1-2	TRBV9	ASSVVAGDGYT
-	TRBJ2-2	TRBV4-2	ASSQELTRGAGELF
-	TRBJ2-1	TRBV6-6	ASSYGGGKF
TRBD1	TRBJ2-1	TRBV7-9	ASSSRTGYNEQF
TRBD2	TRBJ2-7	TRBV19	ASSIGLANYEQY
TRBD1	TRBJ1-4	TRBV6-6	ASSYSAPDRGMF
-	TRBJ1-1	TRBV29-1	SVKRGNTEAF
-	TRBJ1-5	TRBV19	ASSLSHRNNQPQH
-	TRBJ1-2	TRBV4-3	ASSQAGQYYGYT
-	TRBJ2-2	TRBV5-1	ASSLIGMNTGELF
-	TRBJ1-4	TRBV30	ATSKTVEKLF
TRBD1	TRBJ2-3	TRBV27	ASSGQGLSTDTQY
-	TRBJ2-3	TRBV6-5	ASAVGVGTDTQY
-	TRBJ1-2	TRBV7-9	ASRSSYDYGYT
-	TRBJ2-7	TRBV19	ASSMVGHSTPPYEQY
TRBD1	TRBJ1-2	TRBV7-9	ASSISTGGTGYT
TRBD2	TRBJ2-5	TRBV5-1	ASSSYSGTGETQY
-	TRBJ1-2	TRBV9	ASSAMSYGYT
TRBD1	TRBJ2-3	TRBV19	ASSIPGQVKGDTQY
-	TRBJ2-7	TRBV6-1	ASAGVRTTSYEQY
-	TRBJ2-7	TRBV7-2	ASSVLPYEQY
TRBD2	TRBJ2-7	TRBV4-1	ASSQGREGSYEQY
-	TRBJ1-1	TRBV9	ASSGSKGSAF